The rows below give T cell receptor beta chains drawn from one sample of a study of response to subunit inactivated influenza vaccine. TCRdb reprocessed the RT-PCR reads via MiXCR and lists one record per CDR3 protein. Among 280,000 or so distinct CDR3 sequences, less than 25% were seen once, and the ten largest hold roughly a tenth. The sequencing here drew on PBMCs from blood, taken approximately 20 months after vaccination. The receptors were sampled from a man in his fifties or sixties who received an inactivated influenza vaccine. CDR3s include the opening cysteine and the closing phenylalanine or tryptophan. A D gene is named only where the DNA matches it firmly. Rows may omit the clone size; those that give it use once, few, many or a size class.

>TRBJ1-5|TRBV12-3/TRBV12-4|-|many
CASSLRPRTGNQPQHF
TGTGCCAGCAGTTTAAGGCCCCGGACGGGCAATCAGCCCCAGCATTTT
>TRBJ2-2|TRBV7-8|-|few
CASSLEALASANTGELFF
TGTGCCAGCAGCTTAGAGGCGTTGGCTAGCGCCAACACCGGGGAGCTGTTTTTT
>TRBJ2-5|TRBV6-1|-|-
CASIPSSTETQYF
TGTGCCAGCATCCCGTCTAGTACGGAGACCCAGTACTTC
>TRBJ2-6|TRBV28|TRBD1|few
CASSSWTGMNGANVLTF
TGTGCCAGCAGTTCCTGGACAGGGATGAATGGGGCCAACGTCCTGACTTTC
>TRBJ2-1|TRBV24-1|TRBD1|few
CATSDGLQDRGTYNEQFF
TGTGCCACCAGTGACGGCTTACAGGACAGGGGGACCTACAATGAGCAGTTCTTC
>TRBJ1-1|TRBV5-1|TRBD1|few
CASSPGTGASEAFF
TGCGCCAGCAGTCCCGGGACAGGGGCGTCTGAAGCTTTCTTT
>TRBJ2-3|TRBV6-5|TRBD1|few
CASSWDRGRADTQYF
TGTGCCAGCAGTTGGGACAGGGGGAGGGCAGATACGCAGTATTTT
>TRBJ2-3|TRBV7-2|TRBD2|-
CASSLLAGTSTDTQYF
TGTGCCAGCAGCTTACTAGCGGGGACTAGCACAGATACGCAGTATTTT
>TRBJ1-1|TRBV4-2|TRBD1|-
CASRRQGAGTEAFF
TGTGCCAGCAGGCGACAGGGGGCTGGAACTGAAGCTTTCTTT
>TRBJ1-5|TRBV9|-|-
CASSVDPSNQPQHF
TGTGCCAGCAGCGTAGATCCCAGCAATCAGCCCCAGCATTTT
>TRBJ2-2|TRBV27|-|-
CASSPEISGELFF
TGTGCCAGCAGTCCAGAGATCTCCGGGGAGCTGTTTTTT
>TRBJ2-1|TRBV12-3/TRBV12-4|-|-
CASSQLTSYNEQFF
TGTGCCAGCAGCCAGCTTACCTCCTACAATGAGCAGTTCTTC
>TRBJ2-5|TRBV29-1|-|few
CSVGSSGGEETQYF
TGCAGCGTTGGGTCTTCCGGCGGGGAAGAGACCCAGTACTTC
>TRBJ2-3|TRBV12-3/TRBV12-4|-|-
CASSFPLDTQYF
TGTGCCAGCAGTTTCCCGCTAGATACGCAGTATTTT
>TRBJ2-2|TRBV21-1|-|few
CASRQGGTVNTGELFF
TGTGCCAGCAGACAGGGAGGGACTGTGAACACCGGGGAGCTGTTTTTT
>TRBJ2-3|TRBV4-3|TRBD2|few
CASSQIAGITDTQYF
TGCGCCAGCAGCCAGATAGCGGGGATAACAGATACGCAGTATTTT
>TRBJ2-5|TRBV28|-|-
CASSLPPQAGWETQYF
TGTGCCAGCAGTTTACCTCCTCAGGCAGGGTGGGAGACCCAGTACTTC
>TRBJ1-5|TRBV20-1|TRBD1|few
CSVTTGGRDQPQHF
TGCAGTGTAACGACAGGGGGCAGGGATCAGCCCCAGCATTTT
>TRBJ1-2|TRBV3-1|-|few
CASSQGTAFGYGYTF
TGTGCCAGCAGCCAAGGGACAGCCTTCGGCTATGGCTACACCTTC
>TRBJ2-4|TRBV6-2/TRBV6-3|TRBD1|few
CASSRPGQGFTKNIQYF
TGTGCCAGCAGTCGGCCGGGACAGGGTTTTACCAAAAACATTCAGTACTTC
>TRBJ2-2|TRBV6-4|TRBD1|-
CASSAGTGNPGELFF
TGTGCCAGCAGTGCCGGGACAGGGAACCCCGGGGAGCTGTTTTTT
>TRBJ1-2|TRBV20-1|-|few
CSARGPTKSNYGYTF
TGCAGTGCTAGGGGTCCAACGAAATCTAACTATGGCTACACCTTC
>TRBJ1-1|TRBV19|-|-
CASSIGRLNTEAFF
TGTGCCAGTAGTATCGGACGGCTGAACACTGAAGCTTTCTTT
>TRBJ1-1|TRBV19|-|few
CASRPVDLNTEAFF
TGTGCCAGTAGACCTGTGGACCTGAACACTGAAGCTTTCTTT
>TRBJ2-7|TRBV28|-|-
CASSLSPGSAYEQYF
TGTGCCAGCAGTTTATCGCCAGGGTCGGCCTACGAGCAGTACTTC
>TRBJ2-1|TRBV10-3|-|-
CAIRGVRSGNEQFF
TGTGCCATCAGGGGGGTGAGGTCCGGGAATGAGCAGTTCTTC
>TRBJ1-1|TRBV25-1|-|-
CASSESPLDKAFF
TGTGCCAGCAGTGAATCCCCTCTGGATAAAGCTTTCTTT
>TRBJ2-1|TRBV15|TRBD2|-
CATSGWTSHNEQFF
TGTGCCACCAGCGGATGGACTAGCCACAATGAGCAGTTCTTC